Listed below are T cell receptor beta chains from one sample, sequenced in a study of blood T cell repertoires in COVID-19. Here immunoSEQ multiplex PCR was the method, and the copy in TCRdb shows in-frame clones only, minus some. The repertoire holds roughly 180,000 clones, with roughly 79% as singletons. Sequencing was carried out using peripheral blood. All receptors come from a woman between 40 and 50 years old with COVID-19, enrolled during active disease. The CDR3 runs from the conserved cysteine through the conserved F or W. The D gene is left open where the match is weak. Size values are once, few and many counts, or a class for expanded clones, and some rows have none.

CDR3aa: CASSIGKTRPGELFF
CDR3nt: TGTGCCAGTAGTATCGGCAAGACAAGACCCGGGGAGCTGTTTTTT
d_gene: .
v_gene: TRBV19
abundance: .
j_gene: TRBJ2-2

CDR3aa: CASSWTGGSTGELFF
CDR3nt: TGTGCCAGCAGCTGGACCGGGGGAAGCACCGGGGAGCTGTTTTTT
d_gene: .
v_gene: TRBV11-2
abundance: .
j_gene: TRBJ2-2

CDR3aa: CASSQHLFGTAGANVLTF
CDR3nt: TGTGCCAGCAGCCAGCACCTCTTTGGGACAGCTGGGGCCAACGTCCTGACTTTC
d_gene: TRBD1
v_gene: TRBV5-6
abundance: .
j_gene: TRBJ2-6

CDR3aa: CATSREEGARYNSPLHF
CDR3nt: TGTGCCACCAGCAGAGAGGAGGGGGCGAGATATAATTCACCCCTCCACTTT
d_gene: TRBD1
v_gene: TRBV15
abundance: .
j_gene: TRBJ1-6

CDR3aa: CASSKGAGNADTGELFF
CDR3nt: TGTGCCAGTAGTAAGGGGGCAGGGAATGCGGACACCGGGGAGCTGTTTTTT
d_gene: TRBD1
v_gene: TRBV19
abundance: .
j_gene: TRBJ2-2

CDR3aa: CASKFGGRDEQFF
CDR3nt: TGTGCCAGCAAATTCGGGGGGCGGGATGAGCAGTTCTTC
d_gene: .
v_gene: TRBV6-5
abundance: .
j_gene: TRBJ2-1

CDR3aa: CASSSGSSEKLFF
CDR3nt: TGCGCCAGCAGCTCAGGGTCCTCCGAAAAACTGTTTTTT
d_gene: .
v_gene: TRBV5-1
abundance: .
j_gene: TRBJ1-4

CDR3aa: CSASWSGGATNEKLFF
CDR3nt: TGCAGTGCTAGTTGGTCGGGGGGTGCAACTAATGAAAAACTGTTTTTT
d_gene: .
v_gene: TRBV20-1
abundance: .
j_gene: TRBJ1-4

CDR3aa: CASSDRTSADEQFF
CDR3nt: TGCGCCAGCAGTGATAGGACTAGCGCGGATGAGCAGTTCTTC
d_gene: TRBD2
v_gene: TRBV10-1
abundance: .
j_gene: TRBJ2-1

CDR3aa: CSVEFQERGSSYNEQFF
CDR3nt: TGCAGCGTTGAATTTCAGGAGCGGGGGAGCTCCTACAATGAGCAGTTCTTC
d_gene: TRBD2
v_gene: TRBV29-1
abundance: .
j_gene: TRBJ2-1

CDR3aa: CASSFRGGGPTDTQYF
CDR3nt: TGTGCCAGCAGCTTTCGGGGCGGGGGGCCCACAGATACGCAGTATTTT
d_gene: TRBD2
v_gene: TRBV11-2
abundance: .
j_gene: TRBJ2-3

CDR3aa: CASTTQNNEKLFF
CDR3nt: TGTGCCAGCACTACACAGAATAATGAAAAACTGTTTTTT
d_gene: .
v_gene: TRBV12-3/TRBV12-4
abundance: .
j_gene: TRBJ1-4

CDR3aa: CASSLQGAAYNEQFF
CDR3nt: TGTGCTAGCAGCTTACAGGGTGCAGCCTACAATGAGCAGTTCTTC
d_gene: .
v_gene: TRBV7-7
abundance: .
j_gene: TRBJ2-1

CDR3aa: CASSTFGGGEQYF
CDR3nt: TGTGCCAGTAGTACCTTTGGCGGGGGAGAGCAGTACTTC
d_gene: TRBD2
v_gene: TRBV19
abundance: .
j_gene: TRBJ2-7

CDR3aa: CASPSGIPGGYTF
CDR3nt: TGTGCCAGCCCGTCCGGGATCCCGGGAGGCTACACCTTC
d_gene: .
v_gene: TRBV19
abundance: .
j_gene: TRBJ1-2

CDR3aa: CASSLAIGGAYEQYF
CDR3nt: TGTGCCAGCAGCTTGGCCATAGGGGGCGCGTACGAGCAGTACTTC
d_gene: TRBD1
v_gene: TRBV5-5
abundance: .
j_gene: TRBJ2-7

CDR3aa: CASSESGTVYVYTF
CDR3nt: TGTGCCAGCAGCGAATCCGGGACAGTATATGTCTACACCTTC
d_gene: TRBD1
v_gene: TRBV14
abundance: .
j_gene: TRBJ1-2

CDR3aa: CSASRGGYSNQPQHF
CDR3nt: TGCAGTGCTAGTCGGGGGGGATATAGCAATCAGCCCCAGCATTTT
d_gene: .
v_gene: TRBV20-1
abundance: .
j_gene: TRBJ1-5

CDR3aa: CASSPGLTNTEAFF
CDR3nt: TGTGCCAGCAGCCCCGGACTGACGAACACTGAAGCTTTCTTT
d_gene: .
v_gene: TRBV3-1/TRBV3-2
abundance: .
j_gene: TRBJ1-1

CDR3aa: CASSDGLENTGELFF
CDR3nt: TGTGCCAGCAGTGACGGGCTGGAGAACACCGGGGAGCTGTTTTTT
d_gene: .
v_gene: TRBV6-4
abundance: few
j_gene: TRBJ2-2

CDR3aa: CASSAAPRDNSPLHF
CDR3nt: TGTGCCAGCAGCGCAGCCCCACGGGATAATTCACCCCTCCACTTT
d_gene: .
v_gene: TRBV13
abundance: once
j_gene: TRBJ1-6